Sequencing of this TCR beta chain was carried out in a study of cytomegalovirus exposure and HLA in healthy donors. Findings of the study overall: Later analysis associated a missense DCLRE1C variant with TCR beta V- and J-gene trimming. Productive status was seen about 87% or about 30% of the time for most TCR beta V segments in an earlier analysis. The authors judged a highly shared variant cluster likely a sequencing artifact. Excluded: some indistinguishable V segments such as TRBV6-2 and TRBV6-3.

With respect to this clone: The target antigen is unknown.

PCR amplification relied on 60 Vbeta primers (plus 13 Jbeta primers). Libraries were prepared by immunoSEQ multiplex PCR; TCRdb keeps only in-frame clonotypes and omits some of them. The sample has around 200,000 clones, over 75% seen once. Germline CDR1 is SGHDT and CDR2 is YYEEEE. Trimming left V 2 bases short and J 3 bases short, with 9 bases between. The CDR3 sequence is 13 residues long. Sample: PBMCs. This sequence joins TRBV5-6 and TRBJ2-7, with a possible D match to TRBD2 (6 bases). The origin of this receptor is a girl aged 2-9 years in good health and CMV-seronegative. The CDR3: CASSFAGGYEQYF. DNA of the CDR3: TGTGCCAGCAGCTTTGCCGGGGGCTACGAGCAGTACTTC.